This T cell receptor (beta chain) originates from a study of T cell repertoires in cytomegalovirus infection. In the study overall: Based on public TCR beta signatures, there were indications of CMV infection and of a matching HLA type.

In germline, CDR1 is LGHNA, CDR2 YNFKEQ. V was shortened by 0 bases and J by 2 bases, with 7 bases between the two germline ends. The CDR3 has 14 residues. The study's findings and limits: The study identified carriers of CMV plus the relevant HLA from cumulative public TCR beta family frequency.

This clonotype was recorded a few times. Antigen specificity is unknown. TCRdb itself ran the reads through MiXCR, one entry per CDR3 protein. The profile shows hundreds of thousands of distinct CDR3 sequences, 20% to 25% of them singletons. The TCR originated in a human donor in good health (CMV status not recorded). Some clones in this sample may be carry-over from other donors' samples. Source material: CD8+ T cells from PBMCs. The chain uses TRBV4-2 and TRBJ1-1; D not resolved. The DNA for the CDR3 is TGTGCCAGCAGCCAAGATGGGAGTAACACTGAAGCTTTCTTT. Protein product: CASSQDGSNTEAFF.